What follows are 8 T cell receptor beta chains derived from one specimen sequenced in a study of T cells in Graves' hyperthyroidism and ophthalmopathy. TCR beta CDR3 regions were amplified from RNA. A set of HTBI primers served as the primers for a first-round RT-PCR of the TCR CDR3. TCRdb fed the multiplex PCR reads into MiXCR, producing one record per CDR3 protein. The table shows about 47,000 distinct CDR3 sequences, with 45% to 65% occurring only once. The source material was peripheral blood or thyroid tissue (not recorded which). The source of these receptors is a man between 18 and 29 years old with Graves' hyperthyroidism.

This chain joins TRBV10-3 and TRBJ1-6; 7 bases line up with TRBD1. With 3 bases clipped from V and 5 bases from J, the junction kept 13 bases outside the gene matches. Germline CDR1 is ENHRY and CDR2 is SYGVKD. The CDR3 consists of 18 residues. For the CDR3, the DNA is TGTGCCATCAGTGACAGGCTCCCATCGACAGGGAATAATTCACCCCTCCACTTT. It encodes CAISDRLPSTGNNSPLHF.

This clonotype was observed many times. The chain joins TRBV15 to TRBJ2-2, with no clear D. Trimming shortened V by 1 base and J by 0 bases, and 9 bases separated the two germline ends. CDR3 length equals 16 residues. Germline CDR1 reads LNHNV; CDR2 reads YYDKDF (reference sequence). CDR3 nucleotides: TGTGCCACCAGCAGAGTAGAGGCCGCGAACACCGGGGAGCTGTTTTTT. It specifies CATSRVEAANTGELFF.

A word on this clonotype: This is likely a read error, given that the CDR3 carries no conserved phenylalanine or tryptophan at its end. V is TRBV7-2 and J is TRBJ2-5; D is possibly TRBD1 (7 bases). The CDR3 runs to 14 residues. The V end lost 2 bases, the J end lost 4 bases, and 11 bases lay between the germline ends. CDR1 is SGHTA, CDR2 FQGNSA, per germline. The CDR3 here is CASSLRRGRETQYS. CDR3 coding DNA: TGTGCCAGCAGCTTAAGGAGGGGGCGAGAGACCCAGTACTCC.

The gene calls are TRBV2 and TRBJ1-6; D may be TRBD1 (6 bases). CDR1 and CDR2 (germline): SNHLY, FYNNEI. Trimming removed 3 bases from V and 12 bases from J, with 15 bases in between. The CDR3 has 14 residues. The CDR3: CASSESGGEEPLHF. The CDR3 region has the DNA TGTGCCAGCAGTGAGTCGGGGGGCGAGGAACCCCTCCACTTT.

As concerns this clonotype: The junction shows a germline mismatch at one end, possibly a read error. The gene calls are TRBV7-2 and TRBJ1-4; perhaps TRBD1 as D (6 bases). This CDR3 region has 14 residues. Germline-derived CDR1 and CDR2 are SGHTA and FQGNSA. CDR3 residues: CISSPRGGREKLFF. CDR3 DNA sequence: TGTATCAGCAGCCCTAGGGGGGGGAGGGAAAAACTGTTTTTT.

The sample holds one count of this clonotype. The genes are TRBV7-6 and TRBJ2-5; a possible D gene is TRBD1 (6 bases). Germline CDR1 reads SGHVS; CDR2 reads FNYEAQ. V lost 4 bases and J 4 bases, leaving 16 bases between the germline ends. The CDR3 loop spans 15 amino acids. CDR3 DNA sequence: TGTGCCAGCAGCTCCCTGCAGGGGCGCGGAGAGACCCAGTACTTC. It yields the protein CASSSLQGRGETQYF.

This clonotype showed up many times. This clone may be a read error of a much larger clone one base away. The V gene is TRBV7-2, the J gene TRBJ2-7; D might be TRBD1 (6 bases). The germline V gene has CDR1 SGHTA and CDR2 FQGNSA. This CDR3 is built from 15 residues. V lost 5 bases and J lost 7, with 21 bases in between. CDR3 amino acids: CASSTQQGSTREQYF. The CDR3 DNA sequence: TGTGCCAGCAGCACCCAACAGGGTAGTACTAGGGAGCAGTACTTC.

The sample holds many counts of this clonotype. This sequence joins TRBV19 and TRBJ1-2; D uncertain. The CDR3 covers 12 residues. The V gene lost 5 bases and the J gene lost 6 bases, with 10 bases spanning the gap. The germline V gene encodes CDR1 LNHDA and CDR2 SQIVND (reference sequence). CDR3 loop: CASSSASDGYTF. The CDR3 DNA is TGTGCCAGTAGTTCGGCAAGCGATGGCTACACCTTC.